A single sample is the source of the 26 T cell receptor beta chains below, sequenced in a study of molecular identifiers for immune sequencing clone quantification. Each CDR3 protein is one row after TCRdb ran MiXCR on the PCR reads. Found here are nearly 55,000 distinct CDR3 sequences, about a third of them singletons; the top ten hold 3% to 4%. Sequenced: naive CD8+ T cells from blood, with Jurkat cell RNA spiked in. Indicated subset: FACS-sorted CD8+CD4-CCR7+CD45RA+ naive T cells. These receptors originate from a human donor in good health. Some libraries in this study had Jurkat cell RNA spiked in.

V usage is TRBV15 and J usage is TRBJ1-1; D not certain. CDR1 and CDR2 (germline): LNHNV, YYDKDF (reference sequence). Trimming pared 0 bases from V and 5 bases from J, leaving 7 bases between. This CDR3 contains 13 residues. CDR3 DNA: TGTGCCACCAGCAGAGATCTGGGGACTGAAGCTTTCTTT. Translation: CATSRDLGTEAFF.

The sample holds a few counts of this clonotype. The chain's CDR3 is CASSLALAGSTDTQYF. The DNA for the CDR3 is TGTGCCAGCAGCTTAGCACTAGCGGGAAGCACAGATACGCAGTATTTT. This sequence joins TRBV13 and TRBJ2-3, with 10 positions matching TRBD2. CDR1 and CDR2 from the germline V gene are PRHDT and FYEKMQ (reference sequence). CDR3 length equals 16 residues. V lost 1 base, J lost 0 bases, and 1 base stayed unmatched.

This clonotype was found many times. The CDR3 nucleotides read TGCGCCAGCAGCTTGGGGGGAAGCAACACTGAAGCTTTCTTT. As protein: CASSLGGSNTEAFF. The chain links TRBV5-1 to TRBJ1-1; no clear D. The CDR3 totals 14 residues. Trimming shortened V by 0 bases and J by 2 bases, and 8 bases separated the two germline ends. The germline V gene has CDR1 SGHRS and CDR2 YFSETQ.

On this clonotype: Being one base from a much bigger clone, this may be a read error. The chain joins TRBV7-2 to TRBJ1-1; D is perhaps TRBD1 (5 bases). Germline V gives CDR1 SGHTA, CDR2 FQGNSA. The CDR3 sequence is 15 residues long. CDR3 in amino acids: CASRLAAGPNTEAFF. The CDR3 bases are TGTGCCAGCCGCTTAGCGGCAGGGCCGAACACTGAAGCTTTCTTT.

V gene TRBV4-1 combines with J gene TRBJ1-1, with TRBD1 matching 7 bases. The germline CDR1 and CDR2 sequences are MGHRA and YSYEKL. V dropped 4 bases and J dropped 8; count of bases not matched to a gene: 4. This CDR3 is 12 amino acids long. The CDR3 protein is CASSPLTGEAFF. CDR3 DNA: TGCGCCAGCAGCCCTCTGACAGGGGAAGCTTTCTTT.

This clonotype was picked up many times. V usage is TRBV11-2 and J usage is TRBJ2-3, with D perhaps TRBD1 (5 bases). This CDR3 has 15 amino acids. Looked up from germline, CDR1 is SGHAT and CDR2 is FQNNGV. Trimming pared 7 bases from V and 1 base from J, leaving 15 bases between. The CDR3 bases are TGTGCCAGCACCCTAGGGGCCAGGGGCACAGATACGCAGTATTTT. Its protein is CASTLGARGTDTQYF.

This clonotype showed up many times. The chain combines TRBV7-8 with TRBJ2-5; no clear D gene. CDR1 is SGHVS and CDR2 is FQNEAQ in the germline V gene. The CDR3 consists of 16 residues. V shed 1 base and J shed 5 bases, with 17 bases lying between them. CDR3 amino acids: CASSLGLGRASETQYF. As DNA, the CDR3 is TGTGCCAGCAGCTTAGGACTCGGTAGGGCCAGTGAGACCCAGTACTTC.

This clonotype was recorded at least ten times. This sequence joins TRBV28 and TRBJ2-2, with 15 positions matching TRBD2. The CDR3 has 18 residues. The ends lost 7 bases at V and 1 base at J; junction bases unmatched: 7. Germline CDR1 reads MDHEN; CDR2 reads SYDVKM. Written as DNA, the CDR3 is TGTGCCAGCACTCCCGGGACTAGCGGGAGGATGAACACCGGGGAGCTGTTTTTT. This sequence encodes CASTPGTSGRMNTGELFF. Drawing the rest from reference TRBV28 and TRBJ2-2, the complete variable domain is DVKVTQSSRYLVKRTGEKVFLECVQDMDHENMFWYRQDPGLGLRLIYFSYDVKMKEKGDIPEGYSVSREKKERFSLILESASTNQTSMYLCASTPGTSGRMNTGELFFGEGSRLTVL.

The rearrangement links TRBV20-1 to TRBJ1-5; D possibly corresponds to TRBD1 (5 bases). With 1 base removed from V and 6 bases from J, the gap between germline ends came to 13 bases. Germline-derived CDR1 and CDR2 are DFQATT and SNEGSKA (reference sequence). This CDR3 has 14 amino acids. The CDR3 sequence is CSARAGLRGQPQHF. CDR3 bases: TGCAGTGCTAGAGCGGGCCTAAGGGGTCAGCCCCAGCATTTT.

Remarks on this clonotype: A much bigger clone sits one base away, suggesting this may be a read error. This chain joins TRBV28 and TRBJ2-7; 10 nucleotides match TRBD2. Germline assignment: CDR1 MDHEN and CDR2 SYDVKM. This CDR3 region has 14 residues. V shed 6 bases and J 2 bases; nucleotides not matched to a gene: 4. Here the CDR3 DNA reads TGTGCCAGCAGATCACTAGCGGGGCCCTACGAGCAGTACTTC. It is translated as CASRSLAGPYEQYF.

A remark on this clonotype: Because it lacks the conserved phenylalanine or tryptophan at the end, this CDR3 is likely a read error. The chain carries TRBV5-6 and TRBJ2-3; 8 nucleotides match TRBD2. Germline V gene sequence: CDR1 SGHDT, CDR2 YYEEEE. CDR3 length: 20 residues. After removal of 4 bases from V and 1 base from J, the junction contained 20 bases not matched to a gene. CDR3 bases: TGTGCCAGCAGCCTGGACAGTATAATTGAAGCGGGAGCGGGCACAGATACGCAGTATTAT. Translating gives CASSLDSIIEAGAGTDTQYY.

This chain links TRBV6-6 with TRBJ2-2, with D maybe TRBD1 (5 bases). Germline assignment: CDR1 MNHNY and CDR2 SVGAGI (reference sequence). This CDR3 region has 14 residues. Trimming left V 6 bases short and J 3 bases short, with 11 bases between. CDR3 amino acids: CASREQEHTGELFF. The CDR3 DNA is TGTGCCAGCAGAGAACAGGAACACACCGGGGAGCTGTTTTTT.

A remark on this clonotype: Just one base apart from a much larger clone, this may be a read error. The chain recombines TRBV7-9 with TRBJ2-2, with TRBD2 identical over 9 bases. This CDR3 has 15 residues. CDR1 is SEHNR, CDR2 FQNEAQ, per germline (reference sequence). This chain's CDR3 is CASSFAGGPAGELYF. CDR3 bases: TGTGCCAGCAGCTTTGCGGGAGGGCCTGCCGGGGAGCTGTATTTT.

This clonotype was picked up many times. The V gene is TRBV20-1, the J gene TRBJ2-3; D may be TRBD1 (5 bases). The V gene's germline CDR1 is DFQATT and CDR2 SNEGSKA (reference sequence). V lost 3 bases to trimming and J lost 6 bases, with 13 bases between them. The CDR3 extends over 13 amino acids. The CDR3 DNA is TGCAGTGCTAGTAAGGGGCAAGAGGATACGCAGTATTTT. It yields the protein CSASKGQEDTQYF.

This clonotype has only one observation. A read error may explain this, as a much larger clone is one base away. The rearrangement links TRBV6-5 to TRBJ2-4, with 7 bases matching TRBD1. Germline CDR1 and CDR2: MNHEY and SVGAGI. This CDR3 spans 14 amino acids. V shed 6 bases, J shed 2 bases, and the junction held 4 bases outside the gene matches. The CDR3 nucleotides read TGTGCCAGCAGGCCACAGGGGTCCAAAAACATTCAGTACTTC. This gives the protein CASRPQGSKNIQYF.

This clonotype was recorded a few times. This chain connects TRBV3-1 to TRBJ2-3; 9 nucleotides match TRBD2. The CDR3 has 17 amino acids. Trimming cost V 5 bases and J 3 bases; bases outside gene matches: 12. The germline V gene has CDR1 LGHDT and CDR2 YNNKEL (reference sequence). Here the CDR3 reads CASSAGKREDSTDTQYF. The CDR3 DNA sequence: TGTGCCAGCAGCGCGGGGAAGCGGGAGGACAGTACAGATACGCAGTATTTT.

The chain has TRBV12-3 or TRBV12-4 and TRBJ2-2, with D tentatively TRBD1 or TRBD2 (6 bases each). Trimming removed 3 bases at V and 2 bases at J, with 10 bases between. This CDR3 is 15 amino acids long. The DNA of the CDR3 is TGTGCCAGCAGTTTGGGGGGCTATAACACCGGGGAGCTGTTTTTT. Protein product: CASSLGGYNTGELFF.

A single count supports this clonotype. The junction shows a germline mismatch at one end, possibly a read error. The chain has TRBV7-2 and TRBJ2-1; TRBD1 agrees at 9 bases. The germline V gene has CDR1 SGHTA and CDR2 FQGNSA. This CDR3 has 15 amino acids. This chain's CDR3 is CANSLWDRVVNEQFF. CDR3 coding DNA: TGTGCCAACAGCTTGTGGGACAGGGTTGTCAATGAGCAGTTCTTC.

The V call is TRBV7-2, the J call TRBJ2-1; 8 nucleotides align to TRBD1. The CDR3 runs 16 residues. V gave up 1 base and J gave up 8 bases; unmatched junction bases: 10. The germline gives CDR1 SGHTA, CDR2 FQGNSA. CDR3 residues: CASSLGTGLFNDEQFF. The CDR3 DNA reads TGTGCCAGCAGCTTAGGGACAGGGCTTTTCAACGATGAGCAGTTCTTC. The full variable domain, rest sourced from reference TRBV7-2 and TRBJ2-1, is GAGVSQSPSNKVTEKGKDVELRCDPISGHTALYWYRQSLGQGLEFLIYFQGNSAPDKSGLPSDRFSAERTGGSVSTLTIQRTQQEDSAVYLCASSLGTGLFNDEQFFGPGTRLTVL.

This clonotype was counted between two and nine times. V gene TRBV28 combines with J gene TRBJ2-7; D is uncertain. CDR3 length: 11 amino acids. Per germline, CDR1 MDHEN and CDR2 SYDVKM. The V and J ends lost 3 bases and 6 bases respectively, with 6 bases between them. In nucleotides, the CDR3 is TGTGCCAGCAGTTTTCGAAGCGAGCAGTACTTC. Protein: CASSFRSEQYF.

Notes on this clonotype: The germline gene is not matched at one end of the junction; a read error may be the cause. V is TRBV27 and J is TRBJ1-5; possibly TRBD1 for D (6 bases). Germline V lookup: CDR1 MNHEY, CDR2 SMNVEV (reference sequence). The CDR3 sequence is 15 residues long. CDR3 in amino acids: CASSPLTGDYQPQQF. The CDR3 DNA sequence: TGTGCCAGCAGTCCGTTGACAGGAGACTATCAGCCCCAGCAATTT.

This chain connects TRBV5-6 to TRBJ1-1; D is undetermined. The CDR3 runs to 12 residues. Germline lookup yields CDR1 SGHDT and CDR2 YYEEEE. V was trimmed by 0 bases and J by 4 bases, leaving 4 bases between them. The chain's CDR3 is CASSLGSTEAFF. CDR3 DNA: TGTGCCAGCAGCTTGGGAAGCACTGAAGCTTTCTTT. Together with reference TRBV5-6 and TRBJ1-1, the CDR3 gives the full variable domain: DAGVTQSPTHLIKTRGQQVTLRCSPKSGHDTVSWYQQALGQGPQFIFQYYEEEERQRGNFPDRFSGHQFPNYSSELNVNALLLGDSALYLCASSLGSTEAFFGQGTRLTVV.

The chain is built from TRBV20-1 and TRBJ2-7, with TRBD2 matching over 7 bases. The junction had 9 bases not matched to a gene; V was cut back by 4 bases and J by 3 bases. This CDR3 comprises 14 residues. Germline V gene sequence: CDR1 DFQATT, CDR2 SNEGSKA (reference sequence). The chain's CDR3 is CSAKNLAVLYEQYF. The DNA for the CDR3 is TGCAGTGCTAAGAATCTAGCGGTACTCTACGAGCAGTACTTC.

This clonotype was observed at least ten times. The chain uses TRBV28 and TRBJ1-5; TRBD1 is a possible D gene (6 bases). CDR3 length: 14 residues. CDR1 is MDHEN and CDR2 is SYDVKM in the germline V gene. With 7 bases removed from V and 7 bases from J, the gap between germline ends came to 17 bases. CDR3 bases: TGTGCCAGCACCCCCCGGGGGCTGGGACAGCCCCAGCATTTT. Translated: CASTPRGLGQPQHF.

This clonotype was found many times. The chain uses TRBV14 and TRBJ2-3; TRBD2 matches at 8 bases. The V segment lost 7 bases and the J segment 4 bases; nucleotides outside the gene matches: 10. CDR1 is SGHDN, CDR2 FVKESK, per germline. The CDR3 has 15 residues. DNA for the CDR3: TGTGCCAGCACCACCGGACTAGCCGCGTCAGATACGCAGTATTTT. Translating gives CASTTGLAASDTQYF.

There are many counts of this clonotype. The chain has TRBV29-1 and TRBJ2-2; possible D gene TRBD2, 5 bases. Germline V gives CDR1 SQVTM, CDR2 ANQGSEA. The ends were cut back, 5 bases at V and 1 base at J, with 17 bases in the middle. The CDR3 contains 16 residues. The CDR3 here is CSVRGLPELNTGELFF. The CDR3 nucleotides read TGCAGCGTTCGCGGACTCCCGGAACTGAACACCGGGGAGCTGTTTTTT.